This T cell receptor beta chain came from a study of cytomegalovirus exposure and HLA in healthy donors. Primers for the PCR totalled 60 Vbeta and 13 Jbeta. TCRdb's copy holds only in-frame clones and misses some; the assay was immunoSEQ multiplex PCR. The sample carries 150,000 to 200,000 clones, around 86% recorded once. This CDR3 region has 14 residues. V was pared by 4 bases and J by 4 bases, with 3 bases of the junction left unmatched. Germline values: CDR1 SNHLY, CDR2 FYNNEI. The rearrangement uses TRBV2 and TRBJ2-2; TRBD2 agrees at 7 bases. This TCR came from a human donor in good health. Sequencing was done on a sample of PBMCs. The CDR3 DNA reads TGTGCCAGCAGTGCCTGGGGGGGCACCGGGGAGCTGTTTTTT. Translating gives CASSAWGGTGELFF.